The entry that follows covers one T cell receptor beta chain sequence. This clone was recorded once. Its antigen is still unknown. No much larger clonotype is one base removed from it; base qualities were not supplied. The sample originates from a study of OX40 agonist ivuxolimab in advanced cancers. Some background on the complete study: Ivuxolimab, which targeted the costimulatory receptor OX40 (CD134), was an agonistic, fully human IgG2 monoclonal antibody. Intravenous ivuxolimab was administered to patients every 2 weeks at six dose levels: 0.01, 0.1, 0.3, 1.5, 3 and 10 mg/kg. Of the approximately 54 dose-escalation patients, hepatocellular carcinoma was present in approximately 20, melanoma in roughly 15, renal cell carcinoma in 9 and head and neck cancer in 9. A male proportion of approximately 83% and a mean age of 60 years, ranging from roughly 20 to 80, were recorded for the dose-escalation cohort. Prior anti-PD-1, anti-PD-L1 or anti-CTLA-4 therapy was permitted, and checkpoint inhibitors had been received by roughly two fifths of dose-escalation patients. Three dose-escalation patients achieved partial responses, one with hepatocellular carcinoma and two with cutaneous melanoma. Peripheral TCRbeta sequencing aimed to test whether ivuxolimab altered TCR sequence diversity and caused clonal T-cell expansion. The paper reports the monotherapy dose-escalation portion (N ≈ 52 patients) of the phase I ivuxolimab trial. The investigation overall reported the following: At doses from 0.1 to 3.0 mg/kg, clonal expansion was seen in both CD4+ and CD8+ blood T cells between baseline and week 6. After ivuxolimab, CD8+ T cells had more expanded clones than CD4+ T cells on average. Antigen specificity was not determined for the clonally expanded peripheral T cells. In the 0.1-3.0 mg/kg groups, partial responders had among the lowest normalized peripheral clonal expansion, particularly in CD8+ T cells. Low levels of normalized T-cell clonal expansion were also seen in some nonresponding patients.

The CDR3 starts with the cysteine, ends with the phenylalanine, and has 13 residues. Only CDR3 DNA remains: 39 bases, in frame from the first base. V is reduced by 4 bases and J by 5 bases, leaving a spacing of 11 bases between them. The germline V gene (reference sequence) gives CDR1 as MNHEY and CDR2 as SMNVEV. To sequence the TCRbeta CDR3 region, genomic DNA was isolated from the sorted cells. The immunoSEQ Assay was used for sequencing of TCRbeta CDR3 regions. TCRdb provides this immuneACCESS table in a form limited to in-frame rearrangements. Some clones are lacking; in checked studies, under half of them reflect an unresolved V gene, and why the rest are absent is not known. In all, the sample holds roughly 110,000 clones, and roughly nine tenths of those were seen once. Of the sample, approximately 0.48% falls within the top ten clones. Patients with a history of autoimmune disease or receiving systemic immunosuppression were excluded from the trial. In every dose cohort, peripheral blood was drawn for TCR sequencing at baseline, cycle 4 day 1, and cycle 7 day 1. Samples were obtained from an open-label, multicenter, first-in-human phase I dose-escalation trial of ivuxolimab. Adults with locally advanced or metastatic melanoma, renal cell carcinoma, hepatocellular carcinoma or head and neck squamous cell carcinoma were enrolled in the trial. CD4+ and CD8+ T cells were sorted separately from peripheral blood before TCR sequencing.

The origin of this receptor is an adult with an advanced solid tumor such as melanoma, head and neck, liver or kidney cancer. This sample comprised CD4+ or CD8+ T cells sorted from blood, obtained in a trial of the OX40 agonist ivuxolimab. The sequence is built from TRBV27 and TRBJ1-2, with a tentative D gene TRBD1 over 6 matching bases. The CDR3 in this case is CASSSGQLYGYTF. At the DNA level, the sequence is TGTGCCAGCAGTTCCGGACAGTTGTATGGCTACACCTTC.